This paragraph reports one T cell receptor beta chain. What it recognizes is unknown. This sample is drawn from a study of cytomegalovirus exposure and HLA in healthy donors. Study summary: A subsequent analysis reported that the 95 to 150 validation repertoires were produced on the same platform that had also been used for the 600 to 700 first-cohort repertoires.

Study-wide findings and caveats: As confirmed in vitro, a few CMV-associated chains were specific for CMV antigens. First-cohort TCR clusters were later found to tend to co-occur in the 120 or so validation repertoires. Accounts indicate the classifier identified cytomegalovirus status with strong specificity and sensitivity.

Germline CDR1 and CDR2: SGHRS and YFSETQ. The CDR3 is made up of 15 amino acids. The V and J ends lost 6 bases and 8 bases, in that order; junction bases with no gene match: 14. Method: immunoSEQ multiplex PCR; TCRdb's copy keeps in-frame clones and lacks some. The sample carries 250,000 or so clones, nearly 90% recorded once. The gene calls are TRBV5-1 and TRBJ2-1; 7 bases fit TRBD1. The sequenced material came from PBMCs. This TCR was sampled from a young woman in good health and CMV-seronegative. The CDR3 protein is CASNDYRGRVDEQFF. CDR3 sequence (DNA): TGCGCCAGCAACGACTACAGGGGTCGGGTTGATGAGCAGTTCTTC.